These 12 T cell receptor beta chains originate from one sample sequenced in a study of OX40 agonist ivuxolimab in advanced cancers. Here immunoSEQ multiplex PCR was the method, and the copy in TCRdb shows in-frame clones only, minus some. This sample has about 76,000 clones, with roughly 89% found just once. Sequenced material: CD4+ or CD8+ T cells sorted from blood, taken in a trial of the OX40 agonist ivuxolimab. Receptor source: an adult with an advanced solid tumor such as melanoma, head and neck, liver or kidney cancer.

The chain combines TRBV11-1 with TRBJ2-1; D is uncertain. Trimming cost V 5 bases and J 5 bases, with 10 bases left between them. The CDR3 totals 13 residues. Germline V gives CDR1 SGHAT, CDR2 FQDESV (reference sequence). CDR3 protein: CASSRLSNNEQFF. The CDR3 DNA sequence: TGTGCCAGCAGCCGTTTATCGAACAATGAGCAGTTCTTC.

V usage is TRBV19 and J usage is TRBJ1-3; D might be TRBD1 (5 bases). The CDR3 is 15 amino acids. The V gene lost 1 base and the J gene lost 2 bases, with 9 bases spanning the gap. Germline CDR1 LNHDA, CDR2 SQIVND (reference sequence). The CDR3 nucleotides are TGTGCCAGTAGTATAGCGGGGCATCCTGGAAACACCATATATTTT. Amino acids: CASSIAGHPGNTIYF.

The chain links TRBV9 to TRBJ2-3, with D possibly TRBD1 on 6 matching bases. Germline lookup yields CDR1 SGDLS and CDR2 YYNGEE. V lost 0 bases and J 5 bases, leaving 16 bases between the germline ends. The CDR3 totals 16 residues. CDR3 DNA: TGTGCCAGCAGCGTAGTCACGGCCCAGGGGATAGATACGCAGTATTTT. Translation gives CASSVVTAQGIDTQYF.

V gene TRBV5-5 combines with J gene TRBJ2-1, with 7 bases fitting TRBD1. The J segment lost 5 bases and the V segment lost 5 bases, leaving 13 bases of the junction unmatched. This CDR3 contains 16 residues. The germline gives CDR1 SGHKS, CDR2 YYEKEE (reference sequence). The CDR3 DNA follows: TGTGCCAGCAGTTCTCTCCCGGGACAGCCGAACAATGAGCAGTTCTTC. Its protein is CASSSLPGQPNNEQFF. The variable domain in full, with the rest retrieved from reference TRBV5-5 and TRBJ2-1, is DAGVTQSPTHLIKTRGQQVTLRCSPISGHKSVSWYQQVLGQGPQFIFQYYEKEERGRGNFPDRFSARQFPNYSSELNVNALLLGDSALYLCASSSLPGQPNNEQFFGPGTRLTVL.

The chain joins TRBV5-1 to TRBJ1-2; D is ambiguous. The CDR3 is 15 amino acids. Germline V CDR1 and CDR2: SGHRS, YFSETQ. Trimming cost V 4 bases and J 0 bases, with 13 bases left between them. For the CDR3, the DNA is TGCGCCAGCAGCGCCTACGGACTAGCTAACTATGGCTACACCTTC. Amino acid sequence: CASSAYGLANYGYTF.

The chain couples TRBV5-4 to TRBJ2-3, with D maybe TRBD2 (6 bases). Germline V gives CDR1 SGHNT, CDR2 YYREEE (reference sequence). The CDR3 length is 14 residues. V was cut by 0 bases and J by 2 bases, with 7 bases left in between. The chain's CDR3 is CASSLGRDTDTQYF. CDR3 sequence (DNA): TGTGCCAGCAGCTTGGGGCGGGACACAGATACGCAGTATTTT.

The chain joins TRBV4-1 to TRBJ2-1; D is unresolved. Trimming stripped 0 bases from V and 8 bases from J, with 14 bases between. Germline V CDR1 and CDR2: MGHRA, YSYEKL. This CDR3 has 15 amino acids. For the CDR3, the DNA is TGCGCCAGCAGCCAAGACCGGAACCGTTTCTATGAGCAGTTCTTC. Amino acid sequence: CASSQDRNRFYEQFF.

In its sample, this clone was seen a few times. The rearrangement joins TRBV6-7 to TRBJ2-7, with 10 bases lining up with TRBD2. TRBV6-7 is reported as an ORF; its role is uncertain. This CDR3 contains 15 residues. Trimming cost V 11 bases and J 4 bases; bases outside gene matches: 14. The CDR3 bases are TGTGCCGTAAACGGGGCTAGCGGGAGTAAATACGAGCAGTACTTC. Its translation: CAVNGASGSKYEQYF.

The rearrangement uses TRBV11-2 and TRBJ2-2; TRBD2 matches at 16 bases. The CDR3 runs to 18 residues. Germline assignment: CDR1 SGHAT and CDR2 FQNNGV. The junction had 6 bases not matched to a gene; V was cut back by 5 bases and J by 3 bases. CDR3 sequence (DNA): TGTGCCAGCAGCGCGGGACTAGCGGGGGGGCGGTACACCGGGGAGCTGTTTTTT. Translated: CASSAGLAGGRYTGELFF.

The sample holds one count of this clone. The chain couples TRBV7-2 to TRBJ2-7; D is undetermined. Germline CDR1 is SGHTA and CDR2 is FQGNSA. Trimming stripped 1 base from V and 9 bases from J, with 7 bases between. The CDR3 covers 11 residues. Here the CDR3 reads CASSLGVGQYF. In DNA, the CDR3 is TGTGCCAGCAGCTTAGGTGTGGGGCAGTACTTC.

This chain connects TRBV7-2 to TRBJ2-3; D remains unclear. Germline V gene lookup returns CDR1 SGHTA and CDR2 FQGNSA. This CDR3 is built from 16 residues. Trimming pared 5 bases from V and 8 bases from J, leaving 23 bases between. This chain's CDR3 is CASSPPLVARSGTQYF. CDR3 DNA sequence: TGTGCCAGCAGCCCCCCCCTCGTGGCTCGCTCGGGTACGCAGTATTTT.

This rearrangement joins TRBV5-1 to TRBJ2-1; the D gene could be TRBD1 or TRBD2 (6 bases each). Germline V gives CDR1 SGHRS, CDR2 YFSETQ. Trimming left V 0 bases short and J 8 bases short, with 12 bases between. The CDR3 is 14 amino acids. This CDR3 is CASSLAGAFYEQFF. The CDR3 region has the DNA TGCGCCAGCAGCTTGGCGGGGGCCTTTTATGAGCAGTTCTTC.